This T cell receptor beta chain was identified during a study of blood T cell repertoires in COVID-19 (dated by TCRdb to between 2020 and 2021). Turning to the overall study: Collaborator samples came from the United States, Italy and Spain and covered acute and convalescent phases of COVID-19. The prospective study material was composed of cDNA or gDNA derived from T cells, B-cell-depleted T cells, or PBMCs. Subjects who had been exposed to COVID-19, were actively infected with it, or had recovered from it provided the deeply sampled blood TCRbeta repertoires that made up the dataset. The repertoires were released in a freely available public database intended as a resource for research on the immune response to SARS-CoV-2. The samples were drawn from the first 160 participants of the ongoing ImmuneRACE study and from some 1,300 subjects provided by 6 global collaborators. Nearly every sample came with metadata listing a de-identified subject ID, COVID-19 status, age in years and sex. HLA class I and class II types, where available, came from metadata supplied by the sample provider rather than from assay-based typing. Findings and caveats that apply to the study as a whole: How much clinical and demographic metadata was included differed by source and by participant, and the metadata was provided uncurated.

Trimming takes 2 bases from V and 7 bases from J, and the germline ends sit 13 bases apart. Reading the germline V gene (reference sequence) gives CDR1 SGHNT and CDR2 YYREEE. The CDR3, from cysteine to phenylalanine, totals 13 residues. Of all the DNA, just the CDR3 is kept, 39 bases in frame from base 1. Participants in the prospective study were aged roughly 18 to 100 years, lived in approximately 26 United States geographic areas, and enrolled through a virtual design. To assign participants to cohorts, the prospective study relied on clinical history that participants themselves reported in a screening survey and a study questionnaire. For ImmuneRACE Cohort 3, a participant was defined as recovered based on two consecutive negative NP/OP PCR tests, clearance by a healthcare professional, or resolution of symptoms. Each participant in the prospective study had whole blood, serum and a nasopharyngeal or oropharyngeal swab collected by mobile phlebotomists. Over an approximately 2-month period, participants in the prospective study had the option of providing additional blood draws and questionnaires. Before DNA extraction, blood samples from the prospective study were shipped at room temperature or frozen.

For this clone: It lacks a known antigen. It has no much larger one-base neighbor in the sample; base qualities were not kept.

TCRbeta CDR3 regions were amplified from genomic DNA by means of the immunoSEQ Assay, a bias-controlled multiplex PCR. The authors' analysis ran thus. The number of nucleated cells in each sample was estimated from the amplification of reference gene primers within the assay. To quantify the absolute abundance of each unique TCRbeta CDR3 rearrangement, sequence reads were collapsed and filtered. For each sample, productive Simpson clonality was calculated by taking the square root of Simpson's diversity index across productive rearrangements. TCRdb took over this immuneACCESS table, retaining in-frame rearrangements with V and J assigned. Such tables are incomplete; in checked studies, under half of the missing clones stem from an unresolved V gene, and the remainder is unexplained. The V and J calls and clone size are taken from that table; D and trimming were inferred from the DNA. The sample includes more than 250,000 clones, with roughly nine tenths observed a single time. The ten largest clones capture 5.5% to 7% of the sample.

The sequence came from a woman aged 25 to 39 who had recovered from COVID-19. What was sequenced was PBMCs or T cells enriched from blood (not recorded which). The chain was built from TRBV5-4 and TRBJ2-7, with TRBD1 tentatively as D gene (6 bases match). The DNA sequence follows: TGTGCCAGCAGCTTCCCAGGGGAAGGAGAGCAGTACTTC. Its product reads: CASSFPGEGEQYF.